The 23 T cell receptor beta chains below were found in one sample sequenced in a study of glioma-infiltrating T cells. TCR alpha and beta CDR3 regions were amplified from RNA using iRepertoire nested multiplex PCR. MiXCR, applied by TCRdb to the multiplex PCR reads, yields one record per CDR3 protein. Of a few hundred thousand distinct CDR3 sequences in the sample, roughly two fifths are singletons; the top ten hold more than 10%. The specimen was glioma tissue, nonneoplastic brain tissue, or PBMCs (not recorded which). These receptors all stem from a human donor with low-grade glioma or glioblastoma, undergoing nonglioma brain surgery, or in good health (not recorded which).

This clonotype has at least ten counts. The chain recombines TRBV28 with TRBJ2-2; 8 positions agree with TRBD1. Looked up from germline, CDR1 is MDHEN and CDR2 is SYDVKM. Trimming took 9 bases from V and 5 from J; bases not matched to a gene: 17. The CDR3 is made up of 17 amino acids. The CDR3 reads CARQFKVGQERTGELFF. DNA for the CDR3: TGTGCCAGACAGTTTAAGGTGGGACAGGAACGGACCGGGGAGCTGTTTTTT. Together with reference TRBV28 and TRBJ2-2, the CDR3 gives the full variable domain: DVKVTQSSRYLVKRTGEKVFLECVQDMDHENMFWYRQDPGLGLRLIYFSYDVKMKEKGDIPEGYSVSREKKERFSLILESASTNQTSMYLCARQFKVGQERTGELFFGEGSRLTVL.

This clonotype has just a few counts. V and J are TRBV4-2 and TRBJ2-4; 8 bases fit TRBD2. Germline-derived CDR1 and CDR2 are LGHNA and YNFKEQ. Germline trimming cut 2 bases from V and 5 bases from J; bases unmatched to any gene: 5. The CDR3 consists of 15 residues. This CDR3 is CASSQYSAGENIQYF. As DNA, the CDR3 is TGTGCCAGCAGCCAATACTCAGCGGGGGAAAACATTCAGTACTTC.

The table lists this clonotype with a count of one. The rearrangement uses TRBV29-1 and TRBJ2-7; 7 nucleotides agree with TRBD1. The CDR3 sequence is 13 residues long. The germline V gene encodes CDR1 SQVTM and CDR2 ANQGSEA. Losses at the gene ends were 6 bases for V and 2 bases for J; bases not matched to a gene: 7. The CDR3 reads CSVRRQGTYEQYF. CDR3 bases: TGCAGCGTCCGTAGACAGGGAACCTACGAGCAGTACTTC.

The chain is built from TRBV7-2 and TRBJ1-2; 7 nucleotides line up with TRBD1. Germline assignment: CDR1 SGHTA and CDR2 FQGNSA. The V segment lost 1 base and the J segment 5 bases; nucleotides outside the gene matches: 4. The CDR3 consists of 14 residues. CDR3 loop: CASSLGGDSYGYTF. CDR3 DNA: TGTGCCAGCAGCTTAGGAGGGGACAGTTATGGCTACACCTTC.

The V and J genes are TRBV6-2 or TRBV6-3 and TRBJ2-1; 15 bases map to TRBD2. This CDR3 has 21 residues. The V segment lost 2 bases and the J segment 9 bases; nucleotides outside the gene matches: 20. Germline V lookup: CDR1 MNHEY, CDR2 SVGEGT. The CDR3 DNA reads as TGTGCCAGCAGTTACCGATATTCCGGGACTAGCGGGAGGTACCCTATGGCTGAGCAGTTCTTC. Its translation is CASSYRYSGTSGRYPMAEQFF.

The gene calls are TRBV18 and TRBJ1-1, with D uncertain. The CDR3 extends over 15 amino acids. V dropped 3 bases and J dropped 1 base, with 12 bases sitting between them. Germline V gene sequence: CDR1 KGHSH, CDR2 LQKENI. As DNA, the CDR3 is TGTGCCAGCTCACCCCTCGGTGCAGGGAACACTGAAGCTTTCTTT. The encoded protein is CASSPLGAGNTEAFF.

This clonotype was counted between two and nine times. The chain uses TRBV14 and TRBJ2-7; the match to TRBD1 covers 8 bases. The CDR3 contains 17 residues. CDR1 and CDR2 from the germline V gene are SGHDN and FVKESK. V lost 3 bases to trimming and J lost 1 base; unmatched junction nucleotides: 11. The CDR3 is CASSHLSRDRNSYEQYF. For the CDR3, the DNA is TGTGCCAGCAGCCATCTTTCCCGGGACAGGAATTCCTACGAGCAGTACTTC.

The chain combines TRBV29-1 with TRBJ1-1; D unresolved. The CDR3 loop spans 13 amino acids. Trimming took off 3 bases at V and 0 bases at J, with 8 bases between the two ends. The germline gives CDR1 SQVTM, CDR2 ANQGSEA. CDR3 region: CSVDANMNTEAFF. CDR3 coding DNA: TGCAGCGTTGACGCCAACATGAACACTGAAGCTTTCTTT.

This clonotype has just a few counts. The chain has TRBV27 and TRBJ2-5; possible D gene TRBD1, 6 bases. Between the trimmed V and J ends, which lost 5 bases and 5 bases, there was a span of 18 bases. Per germline, CDR1 MNHEY and CDR2 SMNVEV (reference sequence). The CDR3 spans 15 residues. CDR3 protein: CASSPFWGHRETQYF. For the CDR3, the DNA is TGTGCCAGCAGTCCGTTCTGGGGGCACCGGGAGACCCAGTACTTC.

This clonotype was counted a few times. This chain links TRBV12-3 or TRBV12-4 with TRBJ2-1, with D perhaps matching TRBD1 (5 bases). Between the trimmed V and J ends, which lost 7 bases and 2 bases, there was a span of 12 bases. CDR3 length equals 14 residues. Here the CDR3 reads CASTLGVAYNEQFF. DNA for the CDR3: TGTGCCAGCACCTTAGGGGTTGCCTACAATGAGCAGTTCTTC.

This clonotype was detected only a few times. The chain carries TRBV20-1 and TRBJ2-5; 9 bases match TRBD2. The CDR3 extends over 15 amino acids. Unmatched junction bases numbered 6, after V lost 0 bases and J lost 4 bases. Germline V gene sequence: CDR1 DFQATT, CDR2 SNEGSKA (reference sequence). CDR3 region: CSARDEREVPETQYF. For the CDR3, the DNA is TGCAGTGCTAGAGATGAGCGGGAGGTGCCAGAGACCCAGTACTTC.

This clonotype was counted only a few times. This chain connects TRBV6-2 or TRBV6-3 to TRBJ1-5, with unresolved D. The CDR3 extends over 15 amino acids. Germline CDR1 MNHEY, CDR2 SVGEGT. V gave up 5 bases and J gave up 0 bases, with 11 bases separating them. The CDR3 DNA sequence: TGTGCCAGCAGTCTGAACCGCCCTAGCAATCAGCCCCAGCATTTT. This translates into CASSLNRPSNQPQHF.

The table lists this clonotype with many counts. The rearrangement links TRBV20-1 to TRBJ1-2; D not resolved. The CDR3 is 11 amino acids. V lost 3 bases and J 3 bases, leaving 5 bases between the germline ends. Germline CDR1 DFQATT, CDR2 SNEGSKA (reference sequence). This chain's CDR3 is CSASSDYGYTF. CDR3 DNA sequence: TGCAGTGCTAGTTCAGACTATGGCTACACCTTC.

The rearrangement joins TRBV4-1 to TRBJ2-3; D might be TRBD2 (6 bases). The germline V and J ends were trimmed by 3 bases and 10 bases, with 8 bases remaining between them. Germline V gives CDR1 MGHRA, CDR2 YSYEKL. This CDR3 has 11 amino acids. CDR3 protein: CASSQEGPQYF. The CDR3 DNA reads TGCGCCAGCAGCCAGGAGGGGCCGCAGTATTTT.

The V gene is TRBV7-6, the J gene TRBJ1-2, with a weak D call TRBD1 (5 bases). V gave up 5 bases and J gave up 4 bases, with 11 bases separating them. CDR3 length: 13 amino acids. CDR1 is SGHVS, CDR2 FNYEAQ, per germline. The CDR3 sequence: CASSPGGIYGYTF. The CDR3 DNA reads TGTGCCAGCAGCCCCGGGGGGATCTATGGCTACACCTTC.

On this clonotype: At one boundary the junction diverges from the germline segment, which might be a read error. The rearrangement links TRBV20-1 to TRBJ2-7, with D possibly matching TRBD2 (6 bases). The germline V gene encodes CDR1 DFQATT and CDR2 SNEGSKA (reference sequence). There are 15 residues in the CDR3. The CDR3 region has the DNA TGCAGTTGCATGGCGGGACCACTCCTAGTCCACGATCAGTACTTC. It encodes CSCMAGPLLVHDQYF.

The chain carries TRBV6-2 or TRBV6-3 and TRBJ1-2; tentatively, D is TRBD1 (5 bases). The CDR3 extends over 15 amino acids. V shed 6 bases and J shed 2 bases, with 16 bases lying between them. Germline assignment: CDR1 MNHEY and CDR2 SVGEGT. Here the CDR3 reads CASRHPLTANYGYTF. CDR3 DNA: TGTGCCAGCAGGCATCCCTTGACAGCAAACTATGGCTACACCTTC.

This clonotype showed up many times. V usage is TRBV6-2 or TRBV6-3 and J usage is TRBJ1-2; 8 nucleotides align to TRBD1. Per the germline V gene, CDR1 is MNHEY and CDR2 is SVGEGT. The CDR3 runs to 14 residues. The trim removed 2 bases at V and 6 bases at J, leaving 5 bases unmatched. The chain's CDR3 is CASSYEAGGDGYTF. CDR3 DNA: TGTGCCAGCAGTTACGAAGCAGGGGGCGATGGCTACACCTTC.

Worth noting for this clonotype: This could be a read error, since a much larger clone is one nucleotide away. Here the CDR3 omits its conserved ending phenylalanine or tryptophan, so a read error is the likely source. V and J are TRBV6-2 or TRBV6-3 and TRBJ1-1; unclear D gene. V shed 6 bases and J shed 0 bases, with 8 bases lying between them. Germline V gene sequence: CDR1 MNHEY, CDR2 SVGEGT. The CDR3 is made up of 13 amino acids. CDR3 loop: CASRQNMNTEAFL. CDR3 nucleotide sequence: TGTGCCAGCAGACAGAACATGAACACTGAAGCTTTCCTT.

The chain has TRBV7-2 and TRBJ2-7; perhaps TRBD1 as D (5 bases). CDR1 and CDR2 (germline): SGHTA, FQGNSA. CDR3 length equals 12 residues. Trimming cost V 4 bases and J 3 bases, with 7 bases left between them. CDR3 in amino acids: CASSSDNYEQYF. The DNA for the CDR3 is TGTGCCAGCAGCTCGGACAACTACGAGCAGTACTTC.

V and J are TRBV7-9 and TRBJ2-5, with D tentatively TRBD2 (6 bases). The CDR3 has 12 residues. Germline V CDR1 and CDR2: SEHNR, FQNEAQ (reference sequence). V lost 6 bases, J lost 12 bases, and 17 bases lay in between. The CDR3 loop is CASSPVGQREYF. As DNA, the CDR3 is TGTGCCAGCAGTCCGGTGGGGCAGCGGGAGTACTTC.

The chain links TRBV4-3 to TRBJ2-1; 7 positions match TRBD2. Germline V gives CDR1 LGHNA, CDR2 YSLEER. The CDR3 extends over 17 amino acids. After removal of 3 bases from V and 0 bases from J, the junction contained 8 bases not matched to a gene. The DNA of the CDR3 is TGCGCCAGCAGCCATGATAGCGGGCCCCTCTCCTACAATGAGCAGTTCTTC. Translating gives CASSHDSGPLSYNEQFF.

This clonotype was found many times. The chain has TRBV27 and TRBJ2-7; D might be TRBD1 or TRBD2, each matching 5 bases. Germline-derived CDR1 and CDR2 are MNHEY and SMNVEV (reference sequence). The V end lost 5 bases, the J end lost 6 bases, and 17 bases lay between the germline ends. This CDR3 spans 14 amino acids. The CDR3 here is CASSPAGTSPEQYF. The CDR3, as DNA: TGTGCCAGCAGTCCAGCAGGGACGTCACCCGAGCAGTACTTC.